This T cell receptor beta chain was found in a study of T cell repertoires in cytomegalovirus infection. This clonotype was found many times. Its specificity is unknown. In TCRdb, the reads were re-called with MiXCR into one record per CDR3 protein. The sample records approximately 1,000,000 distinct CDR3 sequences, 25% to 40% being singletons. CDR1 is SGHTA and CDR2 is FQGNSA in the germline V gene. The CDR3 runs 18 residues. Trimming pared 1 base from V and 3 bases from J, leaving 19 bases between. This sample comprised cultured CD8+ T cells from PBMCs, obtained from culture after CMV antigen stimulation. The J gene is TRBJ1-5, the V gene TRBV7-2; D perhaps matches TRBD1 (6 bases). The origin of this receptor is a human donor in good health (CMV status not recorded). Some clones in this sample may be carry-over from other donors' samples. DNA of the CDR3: TGTGCCAGCAGCTTAGTTTACCGTGGAGGGGGACCCAATCAGCCCCAGCATTTT. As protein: CASSLVYRGGGPNQPQHF.